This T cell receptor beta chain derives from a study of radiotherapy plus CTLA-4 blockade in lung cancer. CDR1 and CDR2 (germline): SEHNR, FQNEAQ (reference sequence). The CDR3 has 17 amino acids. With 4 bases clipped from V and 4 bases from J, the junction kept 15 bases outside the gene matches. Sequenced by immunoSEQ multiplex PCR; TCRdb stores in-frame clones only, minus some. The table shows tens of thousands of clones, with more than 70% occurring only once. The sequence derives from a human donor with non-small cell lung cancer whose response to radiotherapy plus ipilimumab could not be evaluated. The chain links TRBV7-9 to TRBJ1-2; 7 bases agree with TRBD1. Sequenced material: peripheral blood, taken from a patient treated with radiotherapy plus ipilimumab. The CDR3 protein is CASSSSRGDRATYGYTF. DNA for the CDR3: TGTGCCAGCAGCTCCTCCCGAGGAGACAGGGCAACCTATGGCTACACCTTC.